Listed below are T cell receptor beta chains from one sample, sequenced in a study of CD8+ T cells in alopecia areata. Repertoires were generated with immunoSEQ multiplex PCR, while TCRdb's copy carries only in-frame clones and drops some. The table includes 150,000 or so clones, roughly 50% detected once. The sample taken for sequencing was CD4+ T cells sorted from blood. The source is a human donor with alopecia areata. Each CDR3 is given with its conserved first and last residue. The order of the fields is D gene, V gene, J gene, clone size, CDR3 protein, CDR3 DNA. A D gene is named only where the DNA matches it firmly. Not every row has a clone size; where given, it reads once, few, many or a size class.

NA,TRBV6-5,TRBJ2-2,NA,CASSSGGGELFF,TGTGCCAGCTCATCGGGTGGCGGGGAGCTGTTTTTT
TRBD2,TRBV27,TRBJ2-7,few,CASSLRGGGEQYF,TGTGCCAGCAGTTTACGGGGGGGTGGCGAGCAGTACTTC
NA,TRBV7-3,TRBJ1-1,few,CASSLQPQGTEAFF,TGTGCCAGCAGCCTCCAGCCCCAGGGCACTGAAGCTTTCTTT
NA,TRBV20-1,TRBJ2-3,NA,CSAEGTDTQYF,TGCAGTGCCGAGGGCACAGATACGCAGTATTTT
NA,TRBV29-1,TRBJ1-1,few,CSVGQNEAFF,TGCAGCGTCGGACAGAACGAAGCTTTCTTT
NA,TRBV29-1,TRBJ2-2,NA,CSVVSGELFF,TGCAGCGTTGTCTCCGGGGAGCTGTTTTTT
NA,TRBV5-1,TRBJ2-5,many,CASSLEETQYF,TGCGCCAGCAGCTTGGAAGAGACCCAGTACTTC
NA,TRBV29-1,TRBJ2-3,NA,CSVSPSGAGFTDTQYF,TGCAGCGTTTCCCCGTCAGGGGCGGGGTTCACAGATACGCAGTATTTT
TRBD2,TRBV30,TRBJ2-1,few,CAWSQSGIRNEQFF,TGTGCCTGGAGCCAGAGCGGGATCCGCAATGAGCAGTTCTTC
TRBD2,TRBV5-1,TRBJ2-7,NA,CASSEKLAGVYEQYF,TGCGCCAGCAGCGAGAAGCTAGCGGGTGTCTACGAGCAGTACTTC
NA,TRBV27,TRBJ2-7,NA,CASSSSRDPSSEQYF,TGTGCCAGCAGCTCCTCCCGGGACCCTTCGAGTGAGCAGTACTTC
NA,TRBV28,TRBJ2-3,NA,CASSLPGVRTDTQYF,TGTGCCAGCAGTTTACCGGGAGTTCGGACAGATACGCAGTATTTT
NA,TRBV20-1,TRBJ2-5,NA,CSARLETQYF,TGCAGTGCTAGATTAGAGACCCAGTACTTC
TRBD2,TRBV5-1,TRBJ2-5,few,CASSSGTSGHQETQYF,TGCGCCAGCAGCTCGGGGACTAGCGGGCACCAAGAGACCCAGTACTTC
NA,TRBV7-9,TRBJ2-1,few,CASSLSRMGTDEQFF,TGTGCCAGCAGCTTAAGCCGGATGGGGACGGATGAGCAGTTCTTC
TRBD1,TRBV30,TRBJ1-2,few,CAWSPGQGPLYGYTF,TGTGCCTGGAGTCCCGGACAGGGGCCGTTATATGGCTACACCTTC
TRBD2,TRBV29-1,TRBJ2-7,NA,CSVAFSSGSTREQYF,TGCAGCGTTGCTTTTTCTAGCGGGAGCACCCGCGAGCAGTACTTC
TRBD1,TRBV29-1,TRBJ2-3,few,CSVGGQPDTQYF,TGCAGCGTTGGGGGACAGCCAGATACGCAGTATTTT
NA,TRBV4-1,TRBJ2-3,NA,CASSQVGADTQYF,TGCGCCAGCAGCCAAGTGGGGGCAGATACGCAGTATTTT
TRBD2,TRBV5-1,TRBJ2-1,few,CASSRTSGLVNEQFF,TGCGCCAGCAGCCGGACTAGCGGGTTGGTAAATGAGCAGTTCTTC
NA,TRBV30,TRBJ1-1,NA,CAWSVGGPEAFF,TGTGCCTGGAGTGTCGGTGGCCCAGAAGCTTTCTTT
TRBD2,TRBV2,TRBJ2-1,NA,CASRPPGLAGGEQFF,TGTGCCAGCAGGCCACCGGGACTAGCGGGAGGGGAGCAGTTCTTC
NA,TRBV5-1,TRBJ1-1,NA,CASSVRFMNTEAFF,TGCGCCAGCAGCGTTCGATTCATGAACACTGAAGCTTTCTTT
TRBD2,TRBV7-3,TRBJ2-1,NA,CASSSSRTSNEQFF,TGTGCCAGCAGCAGTAGCCGGACTAGCAATGAGCAGTTCTTC
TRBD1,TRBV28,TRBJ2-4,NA,CASSTGTGATKNIQYF,TGTGCCAGCAGCACCGGGACAGGGGCTACCAAAAACATTCAGTACTTC
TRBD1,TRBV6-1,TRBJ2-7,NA,CASTQWTGRSHEQYF,TGTGCCAGCACCCAATGGACAGGACGTTCCCACGAGCAGTACTTC
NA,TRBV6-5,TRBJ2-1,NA,CASREVWRYNEQFF,TGTGCCAGCAGAGAGGTCTGGAGATACAATGAGCAGTTCTTC
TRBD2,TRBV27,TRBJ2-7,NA,CASSSTLAGAYEQYF,TGTGCCAGCAGTTCCACCTTAGCGGGAGCTTACGAGCAGTACTTC
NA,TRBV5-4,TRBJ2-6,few,CASSLASSGANVLTF,TGTGCCAGCAGCTTGGCCAGCTCTGGGGCCAACGTCCTGACTTTC
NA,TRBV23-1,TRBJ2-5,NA,CASSQERNPGETQYF,TGCGCCAGCAGTCAAGAGAGAAACCCGGGAGAGACCCAGTACTTC
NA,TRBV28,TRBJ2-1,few,CASTLGFPTNNEQFF,TGTGCCAGCACCCTCGGGTTTCCAACTAACAATGAGCAGTTCTTC
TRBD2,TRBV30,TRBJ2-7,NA,CAWRAAGGHEQYF,TGTGCCTGGAGAGCCGCGGGAGGCCACGAGCAGTACTTC
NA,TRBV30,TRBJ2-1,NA,CAWSVVGGRLEQFF,TGTGCCTGGAGTGTAGTGGGGGGGCGCCTTGAGCAGTTCTTC
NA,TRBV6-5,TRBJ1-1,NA,CASSYGGVAGTEAFF,TGTGCCAGCAGTTACGGTGGGGTTGCGGGAACTGAAGCTTTCTTT
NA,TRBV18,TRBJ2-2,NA,CASSPTTTGELFF,TGTGCCAGCTCACCGACCACCACCGGGGAGCTGTTTTTT
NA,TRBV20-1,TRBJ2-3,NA,CSARDPTQYF,TGCAGTGCTAGGGACCCCACGCAGTATTTT
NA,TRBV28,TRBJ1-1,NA,CASKGNTEAFF,TGTGCCAGCAAGGGGAACACTGAAGCTTTCTTT
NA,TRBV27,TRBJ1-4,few,CASSLASGSTNEKLFF,TGTGCCAGCAGTTTGGCGTCCGGCTCCACTAATGAAAAACTGTTTTTT
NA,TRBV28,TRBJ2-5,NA,CASFKYQETQYF,TGTGCCAGCTTTAAGTACCAAGAGACCCAGTACTTC
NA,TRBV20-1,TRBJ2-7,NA,CSAVRGFEQYF,TGCAGTGCGGTTAGGGGCTTCGAGCAGTACTTC
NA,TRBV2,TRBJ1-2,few,CASSDLYATGTGTF,TGTGCCAGCAGCGACTTGTATGCCACCGGGACGGGGACCTTC
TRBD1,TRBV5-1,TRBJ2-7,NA,CASRGTGGYEQYF,TGCGCCAGCAGAGGGACAGGGGGCTACGAGCAGTACTTC
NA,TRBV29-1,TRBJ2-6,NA,CSVGSSGANVLTF,TGCAGCGTGGGAAGCTCTGGGGCCAACGTCCTGACTTTC
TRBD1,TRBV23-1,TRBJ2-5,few,CASSPDRGWQETQYF,TGCGCCAGCAGTCCTGACAGGGGGTGGCAAGAGACCCAGTACTTC
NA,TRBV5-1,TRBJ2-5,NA,CASSLELGQETQYF,TGCGCCAGCAGCTTGGAACTGGGGCAAGAGACCCAGTACTTC
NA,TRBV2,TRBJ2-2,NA,CASSYRESNTGELFF,TGTGCCAGCAGCTACAGAGAATCGAACACCGGGGAGCTGTTTTTT
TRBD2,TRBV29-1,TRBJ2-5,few,CSALSSGRSETQYF,TGCAGCGCCCTCTCTAGCGGTCGGTCAGAGACCCAGTACTTC
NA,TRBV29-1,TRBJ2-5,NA,CSTSPQGPETQYF,TGCAGCACGTCCCCTCAGGGGCCAGAGACCCAGTACTTC
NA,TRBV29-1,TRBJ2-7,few,CSVASLSGAEQYF,TGCAGCGTTGCGTCACTGTCGGGGGCCGAGCAGTACTTC
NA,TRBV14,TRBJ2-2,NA,CASSPRVQSGELFF,TGTGCCAGCAGCCCGAGAGTTCAGAGCGGGGAGCTGTTTTTT
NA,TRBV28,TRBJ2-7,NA,CASSPPLEVYEQYF,TGTGCCAGCAGTCCTCCCTTGGAAGTTTACGAGCAGTACTTC
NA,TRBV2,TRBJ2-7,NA,CASSGDHYEQYF,TGTGCCAGCAGTGGGGACCACTACGAGCAGTACTTC
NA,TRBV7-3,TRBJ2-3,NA,CASSLSRDTDTQYF,TGTGCCAGCAGCCTGAGCCGGGACACAGATACGCAGTATTTT
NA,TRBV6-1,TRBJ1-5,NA,CASSAPAGALGNQPQHF,TGTGCCAGCAGTGCCCCCGCGGGGGCATTGGGCAATCAGCCCCAGCATTTT
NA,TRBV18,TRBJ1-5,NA,CASSPGDHNQPQHF,TGTGCCAGCTCACCAGGAGATCACAATCAGCCCCAGCATTTT